The table lists the clone carrying this TCR beta chain with many counts. The target antigen is unknown. The data belong to a study of identical twins. Using its own MiXCR run on the 5' RACE reads, TCRdb lists one record per CDR3 protein. The repertoire holds 1,800,000 or so distinct CDR3 sequences, with around 29% as singletons. This CDR3 contains 14 residues. Trimming took off 1 base at V and 8 bases at J, with 13 bases between the two ends. From germline, CDR1 is SGHTA and CDR2 FQGNSA. Study-wide results and caveats: There were fewer insertions in abundant cord blood beta clonotypes, but memory repertoires showed no such pattern.

The V gene is TRBV7-2, the J gene TRBJ2-3; possibly TRBD2 for D (6 bases). This sequence originates from a newborn girl in good health. Sequenced material: cord blood. Written as DNA, the CDR3 is TGTGCCAGCAGCTTAGGAGGCGGGGAGAGTACGCAGTATTTT. Translated: CASSLGGGESTQYF.